The 24 T cell receptor beta chains in this list originate from one sample, sequenced in a study of cytomegalovirus exposure and HLA in healthy donors. PCR amplification relied on 60 Vbeta primers (plus 13 Jbeta primers). The table came from immunoSEQ multiplex PCR; TCRdb's copy has only in-frame clones and leaves some out. The sample gives some 110,000 clones, approximately 77% of which show up once; roughly 5% is in the top ten. The specimen sequenced was PBMCs. The receptors shown here come from a man aged 50 to 60 in good health and CMV-seropositive.

V usage is TRBV7-2 and J usage is TRBJ2-4; 8 bases are shared with TRBD1. Germline V gene sequence: CDR1 SGHTA, CDR2 FQGNSA. V lost 4 bases to trimming and J lost 12 bases; unmatched junction nucleotides: 11. This CDR3 region has 14 residues. The CDR3: CASSSWTGPWGQYF. The CDR3 bases are TGTGCCAGCAGCTCCTGGACAGGGCCGTGGGGTCAGTACTTC.

CDR3 residues: CASSGLAGETQYF. In DNA form, the CDR3 reads TGTGCCAGCAGTGGACTAGCGGGTGAGACCCAGTACTTC. The V call is TRBV6-1, the J call TRBJ2-5; 10 nucleotides agree with TRBD2. The CDR3 spans 13 residues. J lost 5 bases, V lost 4 bases, and 1 base had no gene match. Germline-derived CDR1 and CDR2 are MNHNS and SASEGT.

This clone was picked up a small number of times. The rearrangement joins TRBV7-2 to TRBJ2-5, with no clear D. The CDR3 has 12 amino acids. Trimming took off 6 bases at V and 7 bases at J, with 12 bases between the two ends. Germline CDR1 reads SGHTA; CDR2 reads FQGNSA. The CDR3 region is CASSFSRSTQYF. The CDR3 DNA is TGTGCCAGCAGTTTCTCCCGTTCGACCCAGTACTTC.

This chain connects TRBV5-1 to TRBJ2-2; TRBD2 agrees at 7 bases. Germline-derived CDR1 and CDR2 are SGHRS and YFSETQ. The J segment lost 5 bases and the V segment lost 4 bases, leaving 8 bases of the junction unmatched. This CDR3 has 15 amino acids. This CDR3 reads CASSLSGDVTGELFF. The CDR3 region has the DNA TGCGCCAGCAGCCTGAGCGGGGACGTTACCGGGGAGCTGTTTTTT.

The chain recombines TRBV5-6 with TRBJ2-5; TRBD2 might be the D (7 bases). This CDR3 comprises 17 residues. V lost 5 bases to trimming and J lost 4 bases, with 24 bases between them. CDR1 is SGHDT, CDR2 YYEEEE, per germline. As DNA, the CDR3 is TGTGCCAGCAGTTATCTCCAAAGGGGGGGCCCGGGAGAGACCCAGTACTTC. It codes for CASSYLQRGGPGETQYF.

The chain uses TRBV28 and TRBJ1-2; TRBD1 might be the D (5 bases). Trimming cost V 8 bases and J 4 bases, with 11 bases left between them. There are 12 residues in the CDR3. Germline-derived CDR1 and CDR2 are MDHEN and SYDVKM. The CDR3: CASRGQVYGYTF. CDR3 DNA: TGTGCCAGCCGCGGACAAGTCTATGGCTACACCTTC.

V usage is TRBV2 and J usage is TRBJ1-1; a weak D match, TRBD1 (5 bases). V was shortened by 5 bases and J by 0 bases, with 13 bases between the two germline ends. Germline V lookup: CDR1 SNHLY, CDR2 FYNNEI. There are 15 residues in the CDR3. As DNA, the CDR3 is TGTGCCAGCAGTCGGACGACAGTCATGAACACTGAAGCTTTCTTT. Its translation is CASSRTTVMNTEAFF.

V and J are TRBV5-1 and TRBJ2-7, with D possibly matching TRBD1 (5 bases). In germline, CDR1 is SGHRS, CDR2 YFSETQ. Trimming pared 1 base from V and 3 bases from J, leaving 5 bases between. This CDR3 comprises 12 residues. Here the CDR3 DNA reads TGCGCCAGCAGCTTGCAGGGCTACGAGCAGTACTTC. Its translation: CASSLQGYEQYF.

As regards this clone: At one end, the junction sequence differs from germline, possibly due to a read error. V is TRBV30 and J is TRBJ2-6; D might be TRBD1 (5 bases). This CDR3 is built from 14 residues. Germline V gene lookup returns CDR1 GTSNPN and CDR2 SVGIG (reference sequence). The CDR3 coding sequence is TGTGCCTGGAAAATGGACCGTGGGGCCAACGTCCCGACTTTC. This encodes CAWKMDRGANVPTF.

There are a few counts of this clone. The V and J genes are TRBV9 and TRBJ1-4, with unresolved D. Germline V gene data show CDR1 as SGDLS and CDR2 as YYNGEE. The CDR3 length is 15 residues. V was shortened by 0 bases and J by 8 bases, with 14 bases between the two germline ends. CDR3 DNA: TGTGCCAGCAGCGTAGCTGGGCTGGCGAGAGAAAAACTGTTTTTT. Translation gives CASSVAGLAREKLFF.

V is TRBV30 and J is TRBJ1-1, with D possibly TRBD1 on 6 matching bases. The V and J ends lost 1 base and 3 bases respectively, with 12 bases between them. The CDR3 has 14 amino acids. Germline CDR1 GTSNPN, CDR2 SVGIG (reference sequence). The CDR3 DNA reads as TGTGCCTGGAGTGACTTGACAGGATACACTGAAGCTTTCTTT. Its translation: CAWSDLTGYTEAFF.

The V gene is TRBV10-1, the J gene TRBJ1-6, with 7 bases identical to TRBD1. This CDR3 region has 14 residues. After removal of 6 bases from V and 6 bases from J, the junction contained 5 bases not matched to a gene. Germline CDR1 and CDR2: WNHNN and SYGVQD (reference sequence). CDR3 in amino acids: CASSPGTVNSPLHF. The CDR3 nucleotides read TGCGCCAGCAGCCCTGGGACAGTTAATTCACCCCTCCACTTT.

The CDR3 DNA is TGTGCCAGCAGCTCAAGACAGGGTTTAGATACGCAGTATTTT. Translation gives CASSSRQGLDTQYF. The genes are TRBV7-2 and TRBJ2-3; 7 bases are a match to TRBD1. The germline gives CDR1 SGHTA, CDR2 FQGNSA. V lost 4 bases to trimming and J lost 5 bases; unmatched junction nucleotides: 6. This CDR3 spans 14 amino acids.

This clone was counted a single time. The chain uses TRBV5-1 and TRBJ2-7, with TRBD2 identical over 12 bases. The trim removed 1 base at V and 0 bases at J, leaving 8 bases unmatched. The germline V gene encodes CDR1 SGHRS and CDR2 YFSETQ. The CDR3 spans 18 residues. CDR3 loop: CASSLYPSGGASSYEQYF. The CDR3 nucleotides are TGCGCCAGCAGCTTGTACCCTAGCGGGGGGGCGAGCTCCTACGAGCAGTACTTC.

The chain recombines TRBV7-8 with TRBJ1-2; 7 nucleotides line up with TRBD1. The CDR3 totals 16 residues. The junction had 13 bases not matched to a gene; V was cut back by 4 bases and J by 5 bases. The germline V gene has CDR1 SGHVS and CDR2 FQNEAQ. In DNA form, the CDR3 reads TGTGCCAGCAGCTCGCAAAATGACAGGGTATCATATGGCTACACCTTC. Its protein is CASSSQNDRVSYGYTF.

This chain links TRBV30 with TRBJ2-2; 9 bases are shared with TRBD1. V trimming: 3 bases; J trimming: 2 bases; junction bases outside the gene matches: 1. CDR3 size: 14 residues. In germline, CDR1 is GTSNPN, CDR2 SVGIG (reference sequence). DNA for the CDR3: TGTGCCTGGAGGACAGGGGGAAACACCGGGGAGCTGTTTTTT. The encoded protein is CAWRTGGNTGELFF.

The chain carries TRBV5-1 and TRBJ2-7; 8 bases map to TRBD1. V trimming: 3 bases; J trimming: 0 bases; junction bases outside the gene matches: 5. There are 15 residues in the CDR3. The V gene's germline CDR1 is SGHRS and CDR2 YFSETQ. The CDR3 here is CASSSGQGISYEQYF. As DNA, the CDR3 is TGCGCCAGCAGCTCTGGACAGGGCATCTCCTACGAGCAGTACTTC.

This clone came up once. This sequence joins TRBV7-2 and TRBJ2-1, with 10 bases matching TRBD2. This CDR3 region has 17 residues. V lost 1 base and J lost 3; bases outside the gene matches: 6. CDR1 and CDR2 (germline): SGHTA, FQGNSA. The CDR3 sequence: CASSLVVRTSGYNEQFF. CDR3 sequence (DNA): TGTGCCAGCAGCTTAGTGGTGCGGACTAGCGGCTACAATGAGCAGTTCTTC.

The rearrangement joins TRBV5-4 to TRBJ1-2, with TRBD1 as a possible D gene (5 bases). The CDR3 covers 14 residues. CDR1 is SGHNT, CDR2 YYREEE, per germline (reference sequence). V lost 2 bases to trimming and J lost 6 bases, with 14 bases between them. The chain's CDR3 is CASSFRLRDNGYTF. CDR3 sequence (DNA): TGTGCCAGCAGCTTTAGGCTCAGGGATAATGGCTACACCTTC.

The chain carries TRBV29-1 and TRBJ1-5; 7 bases fit TRBD1. Germline lookup yields CDR1 SQVTM and CDR2 ANQGSEA. The CDR3 loop spans 15 amino acids. V shed 4 bases and J 4 bases; nucleotides not matched to a gene: 10. CDR3 nucleotide sequence: TGCAGCGTTGTAATTCCCGGGACAGCTAATCAGCCCCAGCATTTT. Its protein product is CSVVIPGTANQPQHF.

The rearrangement uses TRBV30 and TRBJ1-1; D is ambiguous. V lost 2 bases to trimming and J lost 3 bases, with 7 bases between them. CDR1 is GTSNPN and CDR2 is SVGIG in the germline V gene (reference sequence). The CDR3 loop spans 12 amino acids. CDR3 bases: TGTGCCTGGAGTACCGGTTACACTGAAGCTTTCTTT. It encodes CAWSTGYTEAFF. Full variable domain (remainder filled in from reference TRBV30 and TRBJ1-1): SQTIHQWPATLVQPVGSPLSLECTVEGTSNPNLYWYRQAAGRGLQLLFYSVGIGQISSEVPQNLSASRPQDRQFILSSKKLLLSDSGFYLCAWSTGYTEAFFGQGTRLTVV.

The chain employs TRBV10-2 and TRBJ1-2; TRBD1 is a possible D gene (6 bases). This CDR3 spans 13 amino acids. The germline V gene encodes CDR1 WSHSY and CDR2 SAAADI. Trimming took off 5 bases at V and 8 bases at J, with 15 bases between the two ends. CDR3 residues: CASSTDRRYGYTF. The CDR3 region has the DNA TGCGCCAGCAGTACCGACAGGCGCTACGGCTACACCTTC.

CDR3 sequence: CSVARGGDGNTIYF. CDR3 in DNA: TGCAGCGTTGCAAGGGGAGGGGACGGAAACACCATATATTTT. V usage is TRBV29-1 and J usage is TRBJ1-3; a possible D gene is TRBD1 (5 bases). V was clipped by 4 bases and J by 4 bases, with 14 bases between them. The V gene's germline CDR1 is SQVTM and CDR2 ANQGSEA. The CDR3 is made up of 14 amino acids.

This chain joins TRBV5-4 and TRBJ1-1; 7 positions agree with TRBD1. The CDR3 runs to 14 residues. J lost 5 bases, V lost 1 base, and 5 bases had no gene match. Germline CDR1 SGHNT, CDR2 YYREEE (reference sequence). The CDR3 region has the DNA TGTGCCAGCAGCTTGCGGGACAGAACAACTGAAGCTTTCTTT. Protein sequence: CASSLRDRTTEAFF.